The 8 T cell receptor beta chains below come from one sample, sequenced in a study of T cell responses to AZD1222 COVID-19 vaccine (dated by TCRdb to 2020 to 2022). Libraries were prepared through the immunoSEQ multiplex PCR assay. The table was pulled from immuneACCESS by TCRdb, which kept in-frame rearrangements only. Such tables lose some clones; where checked, under half of the loss comes from unresolved V genes, and the rest has no known cause. Within this sample are 180,000 or so clones, with approximately 95% of them counted one time only. Jointly, the top ten make up more than 0.85% of the sample. According to the study, the label for this sample's time point signals: about 28 days (+/-7) after the second vaccine dose. The sample's treatment or condition label is to be understood as: meningococcal conjugate vaccine given as trial control. Sequences were derived from peripheral blood, sampled 28 days after the second dose of the MenACWY control vaccine. These receptors were taken from an adult who received the MenACWY meningococcal vaccine as a control.

The V and J genes are TRBV19 and TRBJ1-1; D is ambiguous. Germline V gene sequence: CDR1 LNHDA, CDR2 SQIVND (reference sequence). The length of the CDR3 is 14 residues. The ends were cut back, 6 bases at V and 0 bases at J, with 11 bases in the middle. The CDR3 sequence is CASRRLGMNTEAFF. The CDR3 DNA sequence: TGTGCCAGTAGAAGGCTGGGGATGAACACTGAAGCTTTCTTT.

The chain combines TRBV7-2 with TRBJ1-6, with D possibly being TRBD1 (6 bases). The CDR3 runs 15 residues. V was clipped by 5 bases and J by 4 bases, with 12 bases between them. Germline values: CDR1 SGHTA, CDR2 FQGNSA. The DNA of the CDR3 is TGTGCCAGCAGCCCTGACAGGACTTATAATTCACCCCTCCACTTT. This translates into CASSPDRTYNSPLHF.

The genes are TRBV6-2 or TRBV6-3 and TRBJ2-7, with D perhaps TRBD1 or TRBD2 (5 bases each). Germline CDR1 MNHEY, CDR2 SVGEGT. Trimming pared 5 bases from V and 4 bases from J, leaving 18 bases between. This CDR3 comprises 15 residues. The CDR3 sequence: CASSRPGTLVYEQYF. DNA of the CDR3: TGTGCCAGCAGTCGTCCCGGGACGCTCGTTTACGAGCAGTACTTC.

This clone was detected only once. The chain combines TRBV7-6 with TRBJ2-7; the D is unclear. This CDR3 has 13 amino acids. Per the germline V gene, CDR1 is SGHVS and CDR2 is FNYEAQ. Trimming stripped 0 bases from V and 3 bases from J, with 6 bases between. The CDR3 sequence: CASSLALSYEQYF. CDR3 sequence (DNA): TGTGCCAGCAGCTTAGCGTTGAGCTACGAGCAGTACTTC.

J is TRBJ2-3 and V is TRBV11-2, with TRBD2 matching 10 bases. This CDR3 region has 17 residues. The V gene end was trimmed by 1 base and the J gene end by 5 bases; junction bases not matched to a gene: 9. CDR1 SGHAT and CDR2 FQNNGV come from the germline V gene. CDR3 amino acids: CASSLGLAGGRLDTQYF. The CDR3 DNA is TGTGCCAGCAGCTTAGGCTTAGCGGGGGGTCGGTTAGATACGCAGTATTTT. Variable domain in full (rest from reference TRBV11-2 and TRBJ2-3): EAGVAQSPRYKIIEKRQSVAFWCNPISGHATLYWYQQILGQGPKLLIQFQNNGVVDDSQLPKDRFSAERLKGVDSTLKIQPAKLEDSAVYLCASSLGLAGGRLDTQYFGPGTRLTVL.

The J gene is TRBJ2-5, the V gene TRBV6-2 or TRBV6-3; 7 bases fit TRBD1. The germline CDR1 and CDR2 sequences are MNHEY and SVGEGT. This CDR3 is built from 15 residues. V trimming: 2 bases; J trimming: 1 base; junction bases outside the gene matches: 4. For the CDR3, the DNA is TGTGCCAGCAGTTACACGACAGGGCCCCAAGAGACCCAGTACTTC. It specifies CASSYTTGPQETQYF.

This rearrangement joins TRBV18 to TRBJ1-1; 8 nucleotides line up with TRBD1. V dropped 3 bases and J dropped 3; count of bases not matched to a gene: 6. The CDR3 is made up of 15 amino acids. Germline V gene sequence: CDR1 KGHSH, CDR2 LQKENI. CDR3 DNA sequence: TGTGCCAGCTCACCCAGACAGGGGTTATACACTGAAGCTTTCTTT. Translating gives CASSPRQGLYTEAFF.

The chain joins TRBV7-9 to TRBJ2-1; TRBD1 aligns across 7 bases. The CDR3 runs 15 residues. Per germline, CDR1 SEHNR and CDR2 FQNEAQ (reference sequence). Trimming removed 6 bases from V and 0 bases from J; junction bases left unmatched: 5. In DNA, the CDR3 is TGTGCCAGCAGACAGGGGACAGTCTCCTACAATGAGCAGTTCTTC. It is translated as CASRQGTVSYNEQFF. Together with reference TRBV7-9 and TRBJ2-1, the CDR3 gives the full variable domain: DTGVSQNPRHKITKRGQNVTFRCDPISEHNRLYWYRQTLGQGPEFLTYFQNEAQLEKSRLLSDRFSAERPKGSFSTLEIQRTEQGDSAMYLCASRQGTVSYNEQFFGPGTRLTVL.